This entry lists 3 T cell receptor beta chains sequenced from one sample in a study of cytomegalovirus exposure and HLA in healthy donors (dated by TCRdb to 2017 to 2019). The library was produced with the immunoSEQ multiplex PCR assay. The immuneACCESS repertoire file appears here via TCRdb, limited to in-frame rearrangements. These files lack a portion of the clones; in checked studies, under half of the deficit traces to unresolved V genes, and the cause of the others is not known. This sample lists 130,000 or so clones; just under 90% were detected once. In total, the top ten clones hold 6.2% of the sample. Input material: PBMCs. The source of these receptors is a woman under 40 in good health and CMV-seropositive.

Written as DNA, the CDR3 is TGTGCCAGCAGCTCCGACAGGGGCTCGAGGGGACTGTTTTTT. The encoded protein is CASSSDRGSRGLFF. The chain is built from TRBV7-2 and TRBJ1-4; TRBD1 agrees at 8 bases. CDR1 and CDR2 (germline): SGHTA, FQGNSA. The CDR3 contains 14 residues. The junction had 11 bases not matched to a gene; V was cut back by 4 bases and J by 13 bases.

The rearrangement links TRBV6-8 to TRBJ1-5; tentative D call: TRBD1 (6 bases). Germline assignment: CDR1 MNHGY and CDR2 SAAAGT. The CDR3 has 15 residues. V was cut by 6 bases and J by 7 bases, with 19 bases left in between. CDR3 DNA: TGTGCCAGCAGCAAGGACAGAGGGGTCGGCCAGCCCCAGCATTTT. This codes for CASSKDRGVGQPQHF.

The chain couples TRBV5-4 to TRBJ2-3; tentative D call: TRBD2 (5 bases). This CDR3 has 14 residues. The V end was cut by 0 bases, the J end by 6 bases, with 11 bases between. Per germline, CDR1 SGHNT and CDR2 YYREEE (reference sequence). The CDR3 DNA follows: TGTGCCAGCAGCTTGGTTGCTAGCTCGGATACGCAGTATTTT. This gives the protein CASSLVASSDTQYF.